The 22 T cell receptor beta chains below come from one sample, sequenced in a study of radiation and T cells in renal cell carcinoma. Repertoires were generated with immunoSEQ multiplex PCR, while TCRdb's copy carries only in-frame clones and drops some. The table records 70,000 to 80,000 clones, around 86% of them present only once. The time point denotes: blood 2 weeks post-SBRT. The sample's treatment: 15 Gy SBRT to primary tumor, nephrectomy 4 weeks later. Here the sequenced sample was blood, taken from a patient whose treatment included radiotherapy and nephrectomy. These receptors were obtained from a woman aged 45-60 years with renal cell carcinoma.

In DNA, the CDR3 is TGTGCCAGCTCACCGGTTATGAACACTGAAGCTTTCTTT. The encoded protein is CASSPVMNTEAFF. This rearrangement joins TRBV18 to TRBJ1-1, with unresolved D. Germline V gene sequence: CDR1 KGHSH, CDR2 LQKENI. CDR3 length: 13 amino acids. V was shortened by 3 bases and J by 0 bases, with 5 bases between the two germline ends.

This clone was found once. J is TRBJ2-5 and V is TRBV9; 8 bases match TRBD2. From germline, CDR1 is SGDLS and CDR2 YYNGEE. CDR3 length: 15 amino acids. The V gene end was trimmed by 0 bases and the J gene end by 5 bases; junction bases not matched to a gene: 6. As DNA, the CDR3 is TGTGCCAGCAGCGTAGCGGGGGGGCCGTGGGAGACCCAGTACTTC. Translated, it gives CASSVAGGPWETQYF.

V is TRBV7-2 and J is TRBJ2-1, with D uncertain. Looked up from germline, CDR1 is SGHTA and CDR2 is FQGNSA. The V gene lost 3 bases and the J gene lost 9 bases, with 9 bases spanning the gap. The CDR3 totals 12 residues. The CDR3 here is CASSFWSSEQFF. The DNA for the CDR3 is TGTGCCAGCAGCTTCTGGAGCAGTGAGCAGTTCTTC. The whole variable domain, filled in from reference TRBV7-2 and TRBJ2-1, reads GAGVSQSPSNKVTEKGKDVELRCDPISGHTALYWYRQSLGQGLEFLIYFQGNSAPDKSGLPSDRFSAERTGGSVSTLTIQRTQQEDSAVYLCASSFWSSEQFFGPGTRLTVL.

Written as DNA, the CDR3 is TGTGCCAGCAGTGAAGTTGGGGGGAGCTCCTATAATTCACCCCTCCACTTT. Residues: CASSEVGGSSYNSPLHF. The J gene is TRBJ1-6, the V gene TRBV6-1, with D possibly TRBD1 on 5 matching bases. V was cut by 1 base and J by 0 bases, with 10 bases left in between. The V gene's germline CDR1 is MNHNS and CDR2 SASEGT. This CDR3 region has 17 residues.

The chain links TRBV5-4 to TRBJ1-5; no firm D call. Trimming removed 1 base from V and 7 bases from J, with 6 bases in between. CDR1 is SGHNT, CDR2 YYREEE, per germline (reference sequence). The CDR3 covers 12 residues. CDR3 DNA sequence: TGTGCCAGCAGCTTGTCAGGCCAGCCCCAGCATTTT. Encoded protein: CASSLSGQPQHF.

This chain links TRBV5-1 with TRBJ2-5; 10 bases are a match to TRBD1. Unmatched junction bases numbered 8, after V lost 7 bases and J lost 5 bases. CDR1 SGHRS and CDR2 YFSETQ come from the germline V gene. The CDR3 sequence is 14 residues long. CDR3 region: CASFLGQGYETQYF. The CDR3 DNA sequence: TGCGCCAGCTTCTTGGGACAGGGGTATGAGACCCAGTACTTC. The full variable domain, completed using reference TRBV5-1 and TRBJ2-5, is KAGVTQTPRYLIKTRGQQVTLSCSPISGHRSVSWYQQTPGQGLQFLFEYFSETQRNKGNFPGRFSGRQFSNSRSEMNVSTLELGDSALYLCASFLGQGYETQYFGPGTRLLVL.

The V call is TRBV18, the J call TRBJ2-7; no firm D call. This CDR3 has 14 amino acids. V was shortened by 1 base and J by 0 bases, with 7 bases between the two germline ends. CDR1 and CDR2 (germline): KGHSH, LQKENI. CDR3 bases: TGTGCCAGCTCACCACTGATACCCTCCTACGAGCAGTACTTC. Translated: CASSPLIPSYEQYF.

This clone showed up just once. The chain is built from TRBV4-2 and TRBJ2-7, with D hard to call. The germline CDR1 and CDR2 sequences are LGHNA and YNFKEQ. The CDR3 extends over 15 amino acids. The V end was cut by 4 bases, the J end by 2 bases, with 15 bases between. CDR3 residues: CASSLARALTYEQYF. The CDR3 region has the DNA TGTGCCAGCAGCCTCGCCCGGGCATTAACCTACGAGCAGTACTTC.

CDR3 residues: CASSLGRLAGGDTQYF. The CDR3 DNA is TGTGCCAGCAGCTTAGGTAGGCTAGCGGGAGGAGATACGCAGTATTTT. The chain joins TRBV7-2 to TRBJ2-3; 11 nucleotides match TRBD2. There are 16 residues in the CDR3. Losses at the gene ends were 1 base for V and 5 bases for J; bases not matched to a gene: 5. Germline CDR1 reads SGHTA; CDR2 reads FQGNSA.

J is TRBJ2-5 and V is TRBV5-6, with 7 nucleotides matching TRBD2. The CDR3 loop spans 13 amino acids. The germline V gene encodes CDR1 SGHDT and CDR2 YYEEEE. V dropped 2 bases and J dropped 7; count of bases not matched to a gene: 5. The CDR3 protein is CASSLLTGGTQYF. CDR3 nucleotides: TGTGCCAGCAGCTTACTGACGGGAGGGACCCAGTACTTC.

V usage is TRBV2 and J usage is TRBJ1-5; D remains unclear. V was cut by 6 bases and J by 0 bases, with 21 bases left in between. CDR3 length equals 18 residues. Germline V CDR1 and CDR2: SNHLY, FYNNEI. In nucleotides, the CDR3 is TGTGCCAGCAGCGAGGTTGTGGTGGGGATTTATAGCAATCAGCCCCAGCATTTT. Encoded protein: CASSEVVVGIYSNQPQHF.

CDR3 nucleotide sequence: TGTGCCAGTTTTATGGACAGGGGAGATAGCAATCAGCCCCAGCATTTT. Its protein product is CASFMDRGDSNQPQHF. J is TRBJ1-5 and V is TRBV19, with 9 bases that match TRBD1. Losses at the gene ends were 8 bases for V and 0 bases for J; bases not matched to a gene: 8. CDR1 and CDR2 (germline): LNHDA, SQIVND (reference sequence). The length of the CDR3 is 16 residues. Variable domain in full (rest from reference TRBV19 and TRBJ1-5): DGGITQSPKYLFRKEGQNVTLSCEQNLNHDAMYWYRQDPGQGLRLIYYSQIVNDFQKGDIAEGYSVSREKKESFPLTVTSAQKNPTAFYLCASFMDRGDSNQPQHFGDGTRLSIL.

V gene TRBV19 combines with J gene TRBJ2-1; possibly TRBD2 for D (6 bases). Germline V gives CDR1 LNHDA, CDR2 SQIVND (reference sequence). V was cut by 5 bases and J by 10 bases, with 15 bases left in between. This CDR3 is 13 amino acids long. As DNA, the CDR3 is TGTGCCAGTAGTCCCGGGGGACGGGGGGAGCAGTTCTTC. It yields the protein CASSPGGRGEQFF. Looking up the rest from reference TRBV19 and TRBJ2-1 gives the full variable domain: DGGITQSPKYLFRKEGQNVTLSCEQNLNHDAMYWYRQDPGQGLRLIYYSQIVNDFQKGDIAEGYSVSREKKESFPLTVTSAQKNPTAFYLCASSPGGRGEQFFGPGTRLTVL.

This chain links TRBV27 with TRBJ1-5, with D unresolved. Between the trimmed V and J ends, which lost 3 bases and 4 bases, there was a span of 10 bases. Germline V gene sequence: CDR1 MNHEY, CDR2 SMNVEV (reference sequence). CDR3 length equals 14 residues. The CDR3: CASSFLGSNQPQHF. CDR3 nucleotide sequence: TGTGCCAGCAGTTTCTTGGGGTCGAATCAGCCCCAGCATTTT.

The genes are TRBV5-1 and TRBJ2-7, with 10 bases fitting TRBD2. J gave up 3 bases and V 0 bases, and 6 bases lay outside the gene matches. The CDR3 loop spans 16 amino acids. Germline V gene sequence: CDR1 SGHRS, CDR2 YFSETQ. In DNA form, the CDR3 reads TGCGCCAGCAGCTTGGGACCGGGACTAGCGAACTACGAGCAGTACTTC. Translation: CASSLGPGLANYEQYF.

For the CDR3, the DNA is TGTGCCAGCAGCACCGACCCGGGACAAATAGAGCAGTTCTTC. Translated, it gives CASSTDPGQIEQFF. This chain joins TRBV11-3 and TRBJ2-1, with D possibly matching TRBD1 (6 bases). In germline, CDR1 is SGHNT, CDR2 YENEEA. V was cut by 5 bases and J by 10 bases, with 18 bases left in between. The CDR3 length is 14 residues.

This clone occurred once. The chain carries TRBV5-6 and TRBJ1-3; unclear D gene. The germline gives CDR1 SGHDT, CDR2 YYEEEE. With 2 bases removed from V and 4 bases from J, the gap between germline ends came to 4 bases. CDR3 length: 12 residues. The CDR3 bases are TGTGCCAGCAGCTTAGTGGGAAACACCATATATTTT. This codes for CASSLVGNTIYF.

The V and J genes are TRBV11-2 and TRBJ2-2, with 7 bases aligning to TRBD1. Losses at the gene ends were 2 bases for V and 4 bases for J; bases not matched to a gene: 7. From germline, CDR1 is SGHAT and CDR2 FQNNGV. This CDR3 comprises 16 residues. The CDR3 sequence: CASSLSRQGFTGELFF. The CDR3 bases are TGTGCCAGCAGCTTAAGTCGACAGGGATTCACCGGGGAGCTGTTTTTT.

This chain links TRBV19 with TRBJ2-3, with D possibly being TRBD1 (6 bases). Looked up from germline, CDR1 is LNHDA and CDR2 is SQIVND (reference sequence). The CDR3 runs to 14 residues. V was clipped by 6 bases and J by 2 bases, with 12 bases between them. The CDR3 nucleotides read TGTGCCAGTAGATGGGGGCAGACCACAGATACGCAGTATTTT. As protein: CASRWGQTTDTQYF.

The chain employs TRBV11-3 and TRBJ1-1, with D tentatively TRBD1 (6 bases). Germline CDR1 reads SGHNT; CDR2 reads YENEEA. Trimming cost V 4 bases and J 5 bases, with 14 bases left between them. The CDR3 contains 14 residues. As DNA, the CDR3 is TGTGCCAGCAGCTCCACTACAGGGATAACTGAAGCTTTCTTT. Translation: CASSSTTGITEAFF.

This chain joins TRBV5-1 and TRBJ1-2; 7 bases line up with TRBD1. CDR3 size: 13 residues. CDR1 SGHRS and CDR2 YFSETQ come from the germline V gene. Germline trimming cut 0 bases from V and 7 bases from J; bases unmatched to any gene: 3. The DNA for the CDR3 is TGCGCCAGCAGCTTGGGGCAGGGGGTTGGCTACACCTTC. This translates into CASSLGQGVGYTF.

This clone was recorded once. The CDR3 DNA is TGTGCCAGCAGCTTTGGGCCAACGTGCTCTGGAAACACCATATATTTT. Its protein is CASSFGPTCSGNTIYF. The chain uses TRBV12-1 and TRBJ1-3; the table's D call, TRBD1, has no DNA check behind it. TRBV12-1 is a documented pseudogene. This CDR3 has 16 residues.